These 13 T cell receptor beta chains share one sample of origin, sequenced in a study of cytomegalovirus exposure and HLA in healthy donors. Clones were sequenced by immunoSEQ multiplex PCR, and TCRdb holds only the in-frame ones, with some missing. The repertoire holds roughly 260,000 clones, with 90% as singletons. Specimen: PBMCs. The receptors were sampled from a young woman in good health and CMV-seronegative.

The chain couples TRBV28 to TRBJ1-1, with a weak D call TRBD1 (5 bases). Germline V gene sequence: CDR1 MDHEN, CDR2 SYDVKM. This CDR3 spans 14 amino acids. V was clipped by 5 bases and J by 1 base, with 11 bases between them. DNA for the CDR3: TGTGCCAGCAGTCCGACAGCCCCGAACACTGAAGCTTTCTTT. Encoded protein: CASSPTAPNTEAFF.

The rearrangement joins TRBV9 to TRBJ1-1; D gene unclear. Germline lookup yields CDR1 SGDLS and CDR2 YYNGEE. The CDR3 spans 12 residues. V dropped 3 bases and J dropped 1 base, with 4 bases sitting between them. CDR3 nucleotide sequence: TGTGCCAGCAGCGCGGGGAACACTGAAGCTTTCTTT. As protein: CASSAGNTEAFF.

This rearrangement joins TRBV30 to TRBJ1-4; possible D gene TRBD1, 6 bases. V was pared by 2 bases and J by 0 bases, with 13 bases between. The CDR3 is made up of 16 amino acids. CDR1 and CDR2 (germline): GTSNPN, SVGIG (reference sequence). The CDR3 DNA is TGTGCCTGGAGTTATGACAGGACGACAACTAATGAAAAACTGTTTTTT. It yields the protein CAWSYDRTTTNEKLFF. Together with reference TRBV30 and TRBJ1-4, the CDR3 gives the full variable domain: SQTIHQWPATLVQPVGSPLSLECTVEGTSNPNLYWYRQAAGRGLQLLFYSVGIGQISSEVPQNLSASRPQDRQFILSSKKLLLSDSGFYLCAWSYDRTTTNEKLFFGSGTQLSVL.

V usage is TRBV2 and J usage is TRBJ2-2; 8 bases map to TRBD1. The CDR3 contains 14 residues. The V segment lost 6 bases and the J segment 7 bases; nucleotides outside the gene matches: 7. Germline CDR1 and CDR2: SNHLY and FYNNEI. The DNA for the CDR3 is TGTGCCAGCAGAGGACAGGGTGGAAACGGGGAGCTGTTTTTT. It encodes CASRGQGGNGELFF.

In nucleotides, the CDR3 is TGTGCCAGCAGCCTAGGAGGGTGGTATGAAAAACTGTTTTTT. It translates to CASSLGGWYEKLFF. This chain links TRBV7-2 with TRBJ1-4; D call uncertain. Germline assignment: CDR1 SGHTA and CDR2 FQGNSA. This CDR3 region has 14 residues. Trimming pared 5 bases from V and 6 bases from J, leaving 13 bases between.

V is TRBV4-3 and J is TRBJ2-7, with D possibly being TRBD1 (6 bases). Germline CDR1 is LGHNA and CDR2 is YSLEER. The CDR3 is made up of 15 amino acids. V was clipped by 6 bases and J by 5 bases, with 20 bases between them. The CDR3 is CASSPTGTADHEQYF. The CDR3 DNA sequence: TGCGCCAGCAGTCCAACAGGGACGGCGGACCACGAGCAGTACTTC.

The chain carries TRBV4-1 and TRBJ1-6; weak D call: TRBD1 (5 bases). There are 16 residues in the CDR3. Germline V CDR1 and CDR2: MGHRA, YSYEKL. V gave up 4 bases and J gave up 10 bases, with 20 bases separating them. CDR3 in amino acids: CASSPVREGFGSPLHF. CDR3 sequence (DNA): TGCGCCAGCAGCCCCGTCCGGGAGGGGTTTGGATCACCCCTCCACTTT.

This chain links TRBV7-2 with TRBJ1-2, with 8 positions matching TRBD1. Trimming cost V 2 bases and J 6 bases; bases outside gene matches: 5. The CDR3 consists of 14 residues. Looked up from germline, CDR1 is SGHTA and CDR2 is FQGNSA. CDR3 bases: TGTGCCAGCAGCTTACGGACAGGGAGCCATGGCTACACCTTC. This translates into CASSLRTGSHGYTF.

J is TRBJ2-3 and V is TRBV7-3; possibly TRBD1 for D (5 bases). Per the germline V gene, CDR1 is SGHTA and CDR2 is FQGTGA. The CDR3 has 15 residues. Between the trimmed V and J ends, which lost 3 bases and 0 bases, there was a span of 10 bases. In nucleotides, the CDR3 is TGTGCCAGCAGCTTCCTGGGGCAAAGCACAGATACGCAGTATTTT. Its translation: CASSFLGQSTDTQYF.

The chain links TRBV4-1 to TRBJ1-1, with 8 bases lining up with TRBD1. Trimming at V came to 0 bases and at J to 11 bases, leaving 8 bases not matched to a gene. Looked up from germline, CDR1 is MGHRA and CDR2 is YSYEKL. The CDR3 runs to 14 residues. The CDR3 nucleotides read TGCGCCAGCAGCCAAGATTTTGTGAACAGGGGGGCTTTCTTT. Protein product: CASSQDFVNRGAFF.

The chain uses TRBV28 and TRBJ1-5; 7 bases agree with TRBD1. The CDR3 covers 19 residues. The germline gives CDR1 MDHEN, CDR2 SYDVKM. Losses at the gene ends were 7 bases for V and 0 bases for J; bases not matched to a gene: 18. CDR3 DNA sequence: TGTGCCAGCACCCCGGGCCCCCGGACAGGACCTTATAGCAATCAGCCCCAGCATTTT. Encoded protein: CASTPGPRTGPYSNQPQHF.

The gene calls are TRBV6-1 and TRBJ1-1; the match to TRBD1 covers 9 bases. This CDR3 contains 14 residues. Trimming at V came to 11 bases and at J to 4 bases, leaving 11 bases not matched to a gene. The V gene's germline CDR1 is MNHNS and CDR2 SASEGT. As DNA, the CDR3 is TGTGCCGGGGGGACAGGGACAACGGGCACTGAAGCTTTCTTT. Encoded protein: CAGGTGTTGTEAFF.

The chain joins TRBV30 to TRBJ1-2, with D perhaps matching TRBD1 (5 bases). The CDR3 consists of 16 residues. Trimming took 8 bases from V and 2 from J, leaving 24 bases between them. From germline, CDR1 is GTSNPN and CDR2 SVGIG (reference sequence). CDR3 residues: CAKTSGTSIYNYGYTF. Here the CDR3 DNA reads TGTGCCAAGACTAGCGGGACCTCGATTTACAACTATGGCTACACCTTC.